A single sample gave rise to the 22 T cell receptor beta chains below, sequenced in a study of T cell responses to AZD1222 COVID-19 vaccine. The data were produced by immunoSEQ multiplex PCR, yet TCRdb's version contains in-frame clones alone and is incomplete. This table has some 80,000 clones, more than 70% appearing once. This specimen was peripheral blood, taken on day 0 of AZD1222 vaccination. The source is an adult in good health.

The count of this clone is one. The V and J genes are TRBV6-5 and TRBJ1-1; D call uncertain. V lost 2 bases and J 1 base, leaving 14 bases between the germline ends. This CDR3 spans 16 amino acids. CDR1 MNHEY and CDR2 SVGAGI come from the germline V gene. DNA for the CDR3: TGTGCCAGCAGTTACCGGACGATTGGATCGAACACTGAAGCTTTCTTT. This codes for CASSYRTIGSNTEAFF.

V gene TRBV30 combines with J gene TRBJ1-1; D is perhaps TRBD1 (5 bases). Trimming pared 2 bases from V and 0 bases from J, leaving 10 bases between. Germline CDR1 is GTSNPN and CDR2 is SVGIG (reference sequence). The CDR3 contains 14 residues. The CDR3 here is CAWSLGPMNTEAFF. Here the CDR3 DNA reads TGTGCCTGGAGTCTGGGACCCATGAACACTGAAGCTTTCTTT.

This sequence joins TRBV10-1 and TRBJ1-1, with D perhaps TRBD1 (5 bases). Trimming took off 4 bases at V and 0 bases at J, with 18 bases between the two ends. Germline V gene sequence: CDR1 WNHNN, CDR2 SYGVQD (reference sequence). This CDR3 is built from 17 residues. The CDR3 DNA is TGCGCCAGCAGTGTCGGGGCAGGGCCCGGGATGAACACTGAAGCTTTCTTT. Protein product: CASSVGAGPGMNTEAFF.

This clone was detected only once. This chain links TRBV3-1 (or the pseudogene TRBV3-2) with TRBJ2-4; D uncertain. Germline CDR1 and CDR2: LGHDT and YNNKEL (reference sequence). The V end was cut by 1 base, the J end by 5 bases, with 12 bases between. This CDR3 is built from 15 residues. CDR3 sequence reads: CASSQGWRSENIQYF. In DNA, the CDR3 is TGTGCCAGCAGCCAAGGCTGGCGATCAGAAAACATTCAGTACTTC.

This clone occurred once. The V gene is TRBV4-2, the J gene TRBJ1-2; no reliable D call. V was trimmed by 0 bases and J by 8 bases, leaving 10 bases between them. The germline gives CDR1 LGHNA, CDR2 YNFKEQ. The CDR3 consists of 13 residues. The CDR3 DNA reads as TGTGCCAGCAGCCAAGAAGGACCCCGAGGCTACACCTTC. Residues: CASSQEGPRGYTF.

The chain uses TRBV27 and TRBJ2-7, with D perhaps TRBD1 (5 bases). Germline CDR1 and CDR2: MNHEY and SMNVEV (reference sequence). Trimming removed 6 bases from V and 4 bases from J, with 10 bases in between. The CDR3 runs 12 residues. CDR3 residues: CASSAGLYEQYF. The CDR3 DNA sequence: TGTGCCAGCAGCGCAGGGTTGTACGAGCAGTACTTC.

This chain uses TRBV7-9 with TRBJ1-2, with D possibly matching TRBD1 (5 bases). This CDR3 has 17 residues. Trimming removed 1 base from V and 0 bases from J, with 15 bases in between. The germline V gene encodes CDR1 SEHNR and CDR2 FQNEAQ (reference sequence). CDR3 in amino acids: CASSLVGRAQPNYGYTF. In DNA, the CDR3 is TGTGCCAGCAGCTTAGTGGGCAGGGCCCAACCTAACTATGGCTACACCTTC.

The chain uses TRBV6-5 and TRBJ2-7; D remains unclear. The CDR3 totals 14 residues. Per germline, CDR1 MNHEY and CDR2 SVGAGI. The V end lost 2 bases, the J end lost 4 bases, and 12 bases lay between the germline ends. The CDR3 is CASSYTKSNYEQYF. The CDR3 coding sequence is TGTGCCAGCAGTTACACCAAAAGTAATTACGAGCAGTACTTC.

This rearrangement joins TRBV2 to TRBJ2-4; D is possibly TRBD2 (6 bases). Between the trimmed V and J ends, which lost 10 bases and 6 bases, there was a span of 16 bases. The length of the CDR3 is 13 residues. From germline, CDR1 is SNHLY and CDR2 FYNNEI. Here the CDR3 DNA reads TGTGCCACCCAGGGACTCTTGGGAAACATTCAGTACTTC. This gives the protein CATQGLLGNIQYF.

The chain has TRBV20-1 and TRBJ1-5; 7 nucleotides match TRBD1. The ends lost 3 bases at V and 5 bases at J; junction bases unmatched: 10. This CDR3 is built from 15 residues. Germline lookup yields CDR1 DFQATT and CDR2 SNEGSKA (reference sequence). In nucleotides, the CDR3 is TGCAGTGCTAGTAGGGGGATAACAGGGGATCAGCCCCAGCATTTT. Its translation is CSASRGITGDQPQHF.

The rearrangement uses TRBV11-3 and TRBJ1-1, with D possibly matching TRBD1 (5 bases). This CDR3 spans 18 amino acids. V was shortened by 3 bases and J by 1 base, with 21 bases between the two germline ends. CDR1 SGHNT and CDR2 YENEEA come from the germline V gene. The CDR3 protein is CASSLGRGGPNRNTEAFF. The CDR3 DNA reads as TGTGCCAGCAGCTTGGGTCGCGGGGGACCTAATCGGAACACTGAAGCTTTCTTT. The complete variable domain, with remaining parts taken from reference TRBV11-3 and TRBJ1-1, reads EAGVVQSPRYKIIEKKQPVAFWCNPISGHNTLYWYLQNLGQGPELLIRYENEEAVDDSQLPKDRFSAERLKGVDSTLKIQPAELGDSAVYLCASSLGRGGPNRNTEAFFGQGTRLTVV.

CDR3 bases: TGCAGCGCCTCCAGCTCTGAAGCTTTCTTT. Translation gives CSASSSEAFF. The rearrangement links TRBV29-1 to TRBJ1-1; D is ambiguous. This CDR3 is 10 amino acids long. The V and J ends lost 7 bases and 6 bases respectively, with 9 bases between them. Germline V gene data show CDR1 as SQVTM and CDR2 as ANQGSEA.

The V call is TRBV7-8, the J call TRBJ2-7, with D perhaps TRBD2 (6 bases). This CDR3 contains 17 residues. CDR1 and CDR2 (germline): SGHVS, FQNEAQ. V was cut by 0 bases and J by 5 bases, with 20 bases left in between. CDR3 sequence: CASSLAIPEGLADEQYF. The CDR3 DNA follows: TGTGCCAGCAGCTTAGCGATCCCGGAGGGCCTTGCGGACGAGCAGTACTTC.

The V and J genes are TRBV5-1 and TRBJ2-1; the D gene is possibly TRBD2 (6 bases). There are 15 residues in the CDR3. Germline CDR1 reads SGHRS; CDR2 reads YFSETQ. V lost 6 bases to trimming and J lost 9 bases, with 22 bases between them. CDR3 bases: TGCGCCAGCATGGGGGGAGCGCTGGCGGGTGCTGAGCAGTTCTTC. It yields the protein CASMGGALAGAEQFF.

The genes are TRBV28 and TRBJ2-7; 11 positions match TRBD1. Per the germline V gene, CDR1 is MDHEN and CDR2 is SYDVKM. The CDR3 is 16 amino acids. V gave up 0 bases and J gave up 2 bases; unmatched junction bases: 3. CDR3 amino acids: CASSLWGQGGTYEQYF. The DNA of the CDR3 is TGTGCCAGCAGTTTATGGGGACAGGGGGGTACCTACGAGCAGTACTTC. The full variable domain, its missing parts supplied by reference TRBV28 and TRBJ2-7, is DVKVTQSSRYLVKRTGEKVFLECVQDMDHENMFWYRQDPGLGLRLIYFSYDVKMKEKGDIPEGYSVSREKKERFSLILESASTNQTSMYLCASSLWGQGGTYEQYFGPGTRLTVT.

This rearrangement joins TRBV5-5 to TRBJ2-7; no reliable D call. Trimming removed 2 bases at V and 0 bases at J, with 15 bases between. The CDR3 length is 16 residues. CDR1 SGHKS and CDR2 YYEKEE come from the germline V gene (reference sequence). The CDR3 region is CASSFVSGLSSYEQYF. CDR3 nucleotide sequence: TGTGCCAGCAGCTTTGTTTCAGGCCTAAGCTCCTACGAGCAGTACTTC.

This clone was seen a handful of times. The gene calls are TRBV18 and TRBJ1-2; no clear D. Trimming took 2 bases from V and 7 from J, leaving 11 bases between them. CDR1 is KGHSH, CDR2 LQKENI, per germline. CDR3 size: 13 residues. Here the CDR3 DNA reads TGTGCCAGCTCACCAAAGGACGCTGGTGGCTACACCTTC. It is translated as CASSPKDAGGYTF. The whole variable domain, remainder taken from reference TRBV18 and TRBJ1-2, is NAGVMQNPRHLVRRRGQEARLRCSPMKGHSHVYWYRQLPEEGLKFMVYLQKENIIDESGMPKERFSAEFPKEGPSILRIQQVVRGDSAAYFCASSPKDAGGYTFGSGTRLTVV.

This chain uses TRBV10-1 with TRBJ2-3, with D perhaps given as TRBD1 or TRBD2 (5 bases each). CDR3 length: 14 amino acids. The germline gives CDR1 WNHNN, CDR2 SYGVQD (reference sequence). The V and J ends lost 5 bases and 4 bases respectively, with 13 bases between them. The CDR3 sequence is CASSYLGRADTQYF. CDR3 bases: TGCGCCAGCAGTTATTTGGGACGTGCAGATACGCAGTATTTT.

This clone came up once. This chain connects TRBV4-3 to TRBJ2-7; tentative D call: TRBD1 (5 bases). The V gene's germline CDR1 is LGHNA and CDR2 YSLEER. The CDR3 contains 13 residues. V shed 3 bases and J shed 5 bases, with 11 bases lying between them. The CDR3 nucleotides read TGCGCCAGCAGCCACAGGGTAGGACACGAGCAGTACTTC. It specifies CASSHRVGHEQYF.

This clone was picked up a small number of times. J is TRBJ1-1 and V is TRBV6-5, with 8 positions matching TRBD1. This CDR3 comprises 12 residues. Germline lookup yields CDR1 MNHEY and CDR2 SVGAGI. Germline trimming cut 11 bases from V and 6 bases from J; bases unmatched to any gene: 8. For the CDR3, the DNA is TGTGCCGGCGGACAGGGAGGCCCTGAAGCTTTCTTT. Its translation: CAGGQGGPEAFF.

V and J are TRBV5-5 and TRBJ1-4; D gene ambiguous. Germline CDR1 and CDR2: SGHKS and YYEKEE (reference sequence). Trimming pared 0 bases from V and 4 bases from J, leaving 7 bases between. This CDR3 has 14 residues. The CDR3 DNA sequence: TGTGCCAGCAGCTTGGCGCTCTTTAATGAAAAACTGTTTTTT. This gives the protein CASSLALFNEKLFF.

The V and J genes are TRBV9 and TRBJ2-3; a possible D gene is TRBD2 (6 bases). Trimming shortened V by 0 bases and J by 0 bases, and 11 bases separated the two germline ends. Per germline, CDR1 SGDLS and CDR2 YYNGEE. This CDR3 has 16 residues. The CDR3 DNA follows: TGTGCCAGCAGCGTAGTGGGCGGGGCAAGCACAGATACGCAGTATTTT. This sequence encodes CASSVVGGASTDTQYF.